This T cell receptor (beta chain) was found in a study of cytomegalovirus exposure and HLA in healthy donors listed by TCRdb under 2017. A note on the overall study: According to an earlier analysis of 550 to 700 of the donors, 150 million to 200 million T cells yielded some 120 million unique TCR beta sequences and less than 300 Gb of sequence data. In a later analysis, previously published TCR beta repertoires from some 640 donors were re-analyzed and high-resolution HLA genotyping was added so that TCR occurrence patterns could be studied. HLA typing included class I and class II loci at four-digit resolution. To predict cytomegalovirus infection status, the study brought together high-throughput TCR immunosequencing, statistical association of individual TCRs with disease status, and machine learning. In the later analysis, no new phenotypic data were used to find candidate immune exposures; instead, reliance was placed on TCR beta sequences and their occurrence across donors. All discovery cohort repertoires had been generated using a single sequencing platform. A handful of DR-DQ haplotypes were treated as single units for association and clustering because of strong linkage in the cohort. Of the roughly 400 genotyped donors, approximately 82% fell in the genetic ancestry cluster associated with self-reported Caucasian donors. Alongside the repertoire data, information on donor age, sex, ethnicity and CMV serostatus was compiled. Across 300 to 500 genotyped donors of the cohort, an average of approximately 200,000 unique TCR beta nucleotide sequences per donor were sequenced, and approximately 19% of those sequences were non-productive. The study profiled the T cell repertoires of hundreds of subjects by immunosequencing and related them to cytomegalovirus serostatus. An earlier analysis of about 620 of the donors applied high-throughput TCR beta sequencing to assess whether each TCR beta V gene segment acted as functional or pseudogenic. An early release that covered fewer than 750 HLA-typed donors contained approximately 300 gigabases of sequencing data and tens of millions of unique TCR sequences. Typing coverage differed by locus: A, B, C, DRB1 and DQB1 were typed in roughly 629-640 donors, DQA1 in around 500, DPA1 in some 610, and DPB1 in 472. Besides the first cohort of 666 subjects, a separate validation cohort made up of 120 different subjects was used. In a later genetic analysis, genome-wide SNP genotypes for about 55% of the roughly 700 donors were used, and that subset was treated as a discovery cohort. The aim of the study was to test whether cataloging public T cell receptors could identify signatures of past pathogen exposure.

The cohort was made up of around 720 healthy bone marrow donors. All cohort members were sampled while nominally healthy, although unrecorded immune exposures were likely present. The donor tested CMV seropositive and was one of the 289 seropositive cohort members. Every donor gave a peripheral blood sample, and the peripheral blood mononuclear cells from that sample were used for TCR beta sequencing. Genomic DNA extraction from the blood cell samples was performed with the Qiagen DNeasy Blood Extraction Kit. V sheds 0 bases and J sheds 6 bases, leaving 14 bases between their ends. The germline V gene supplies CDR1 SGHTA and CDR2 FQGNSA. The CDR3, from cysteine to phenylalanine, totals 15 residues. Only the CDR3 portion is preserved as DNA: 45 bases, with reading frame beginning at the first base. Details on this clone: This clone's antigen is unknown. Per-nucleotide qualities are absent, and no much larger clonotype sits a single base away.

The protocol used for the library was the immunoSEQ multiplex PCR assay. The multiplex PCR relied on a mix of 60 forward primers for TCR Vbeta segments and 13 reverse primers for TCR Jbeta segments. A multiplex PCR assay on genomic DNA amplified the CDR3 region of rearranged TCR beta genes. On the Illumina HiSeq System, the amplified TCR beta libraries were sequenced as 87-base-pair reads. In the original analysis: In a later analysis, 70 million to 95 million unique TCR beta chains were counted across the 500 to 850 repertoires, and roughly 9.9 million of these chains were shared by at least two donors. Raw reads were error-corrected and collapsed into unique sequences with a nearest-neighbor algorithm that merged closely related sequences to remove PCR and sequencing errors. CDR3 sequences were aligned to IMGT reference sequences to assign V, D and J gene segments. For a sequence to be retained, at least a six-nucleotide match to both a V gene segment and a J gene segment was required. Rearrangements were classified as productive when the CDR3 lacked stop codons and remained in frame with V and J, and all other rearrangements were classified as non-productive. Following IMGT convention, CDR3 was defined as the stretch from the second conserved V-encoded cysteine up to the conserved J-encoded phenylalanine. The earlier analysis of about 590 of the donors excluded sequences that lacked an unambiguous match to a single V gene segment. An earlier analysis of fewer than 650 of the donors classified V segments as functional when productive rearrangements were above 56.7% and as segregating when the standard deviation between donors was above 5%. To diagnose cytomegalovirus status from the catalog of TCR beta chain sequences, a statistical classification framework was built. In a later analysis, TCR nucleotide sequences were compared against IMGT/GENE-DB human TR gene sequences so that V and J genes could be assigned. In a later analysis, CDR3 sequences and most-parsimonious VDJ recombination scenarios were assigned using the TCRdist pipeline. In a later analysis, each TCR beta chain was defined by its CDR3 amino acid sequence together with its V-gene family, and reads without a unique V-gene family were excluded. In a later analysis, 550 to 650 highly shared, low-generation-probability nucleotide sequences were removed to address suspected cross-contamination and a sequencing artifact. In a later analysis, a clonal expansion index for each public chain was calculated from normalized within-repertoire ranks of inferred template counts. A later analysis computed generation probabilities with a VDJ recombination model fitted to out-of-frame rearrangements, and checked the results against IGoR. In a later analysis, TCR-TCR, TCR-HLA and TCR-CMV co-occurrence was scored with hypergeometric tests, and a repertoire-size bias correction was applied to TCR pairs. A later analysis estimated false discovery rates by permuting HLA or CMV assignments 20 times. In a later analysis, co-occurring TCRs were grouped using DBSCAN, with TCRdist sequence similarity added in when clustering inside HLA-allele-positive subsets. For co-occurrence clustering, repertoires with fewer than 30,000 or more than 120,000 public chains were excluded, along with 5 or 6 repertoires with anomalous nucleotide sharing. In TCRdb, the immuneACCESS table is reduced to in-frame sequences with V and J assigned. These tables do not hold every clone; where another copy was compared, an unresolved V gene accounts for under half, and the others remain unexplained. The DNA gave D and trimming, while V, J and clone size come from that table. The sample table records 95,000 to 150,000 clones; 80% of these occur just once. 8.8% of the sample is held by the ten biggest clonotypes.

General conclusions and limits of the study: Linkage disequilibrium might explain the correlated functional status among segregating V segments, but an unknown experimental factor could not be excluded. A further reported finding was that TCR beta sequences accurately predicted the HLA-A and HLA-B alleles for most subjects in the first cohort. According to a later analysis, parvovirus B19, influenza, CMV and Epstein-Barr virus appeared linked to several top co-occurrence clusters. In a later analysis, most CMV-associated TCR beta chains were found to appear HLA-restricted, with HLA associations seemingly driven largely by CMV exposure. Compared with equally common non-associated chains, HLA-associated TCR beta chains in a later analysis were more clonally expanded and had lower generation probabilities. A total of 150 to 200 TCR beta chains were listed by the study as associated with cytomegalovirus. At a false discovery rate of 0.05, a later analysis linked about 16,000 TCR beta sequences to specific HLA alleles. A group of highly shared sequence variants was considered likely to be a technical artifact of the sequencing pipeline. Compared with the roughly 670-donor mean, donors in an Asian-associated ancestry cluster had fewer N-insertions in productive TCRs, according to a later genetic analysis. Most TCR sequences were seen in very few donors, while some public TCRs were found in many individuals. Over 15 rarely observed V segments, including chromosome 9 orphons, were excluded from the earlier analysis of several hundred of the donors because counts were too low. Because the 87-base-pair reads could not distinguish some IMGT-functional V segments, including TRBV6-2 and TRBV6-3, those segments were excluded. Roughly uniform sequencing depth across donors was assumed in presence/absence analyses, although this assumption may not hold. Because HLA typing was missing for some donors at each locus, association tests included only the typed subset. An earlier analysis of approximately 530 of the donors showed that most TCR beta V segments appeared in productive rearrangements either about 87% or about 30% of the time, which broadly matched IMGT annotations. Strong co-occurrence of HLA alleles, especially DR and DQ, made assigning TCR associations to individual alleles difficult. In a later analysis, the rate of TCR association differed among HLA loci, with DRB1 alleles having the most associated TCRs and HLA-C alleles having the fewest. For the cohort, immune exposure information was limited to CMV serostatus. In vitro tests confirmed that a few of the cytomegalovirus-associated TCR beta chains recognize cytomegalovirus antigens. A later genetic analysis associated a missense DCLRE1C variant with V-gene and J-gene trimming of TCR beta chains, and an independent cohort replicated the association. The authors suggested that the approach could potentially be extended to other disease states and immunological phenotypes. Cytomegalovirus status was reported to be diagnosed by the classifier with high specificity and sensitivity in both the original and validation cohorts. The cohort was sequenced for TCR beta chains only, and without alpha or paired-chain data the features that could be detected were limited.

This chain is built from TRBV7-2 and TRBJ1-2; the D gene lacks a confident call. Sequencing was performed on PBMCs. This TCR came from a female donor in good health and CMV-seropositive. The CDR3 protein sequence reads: CASSLAPRNPDGYTF. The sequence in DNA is TGTGCCAGCAGCTTAGCTCCGAGAAATCCCGATGGCTACACCTTC. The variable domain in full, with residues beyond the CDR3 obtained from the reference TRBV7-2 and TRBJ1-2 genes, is GAGVSQSPSNKVTEKGKDVELRCDPISGHTALYWYRQSLGQGLEFLIYFQGNSAPDKSGLPSDRFSAERTGGSVSTLTIQRTQQEDSAVYLCASSLAPRNPDGYTFGSGTRLTVV.